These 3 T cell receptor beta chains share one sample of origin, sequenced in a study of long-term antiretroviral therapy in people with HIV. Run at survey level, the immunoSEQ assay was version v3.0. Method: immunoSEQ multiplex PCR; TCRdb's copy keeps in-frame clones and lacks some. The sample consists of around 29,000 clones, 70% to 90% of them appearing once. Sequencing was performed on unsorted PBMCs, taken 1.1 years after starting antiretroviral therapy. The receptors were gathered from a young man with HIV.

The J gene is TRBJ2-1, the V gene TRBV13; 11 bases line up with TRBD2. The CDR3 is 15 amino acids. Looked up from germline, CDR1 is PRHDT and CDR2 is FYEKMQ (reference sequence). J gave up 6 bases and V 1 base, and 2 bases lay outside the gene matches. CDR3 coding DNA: TGTGCCAGCAGCTTAGAACTAGCGGGAGTCAATGAGCAGTTCTTC. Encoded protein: CASSLELAGVNEQFF.

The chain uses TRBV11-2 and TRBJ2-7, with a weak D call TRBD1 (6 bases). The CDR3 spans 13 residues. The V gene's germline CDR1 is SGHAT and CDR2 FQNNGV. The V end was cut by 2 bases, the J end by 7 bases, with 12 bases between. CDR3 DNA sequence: TGTGCCAGCAGCTTATCAGGGGCCAGAGAGCAGTACTTC. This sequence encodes CASSLSGAREQYF.

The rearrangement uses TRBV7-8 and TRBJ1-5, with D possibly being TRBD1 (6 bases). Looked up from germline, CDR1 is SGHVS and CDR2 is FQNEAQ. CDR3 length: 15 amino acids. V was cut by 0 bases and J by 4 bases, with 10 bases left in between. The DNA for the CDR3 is TGTGCCAGCAGCTTAGCGTGGGGGCGAAATCAGCCCCAGCATTTT. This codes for CASSLAWGRNQPQHF.